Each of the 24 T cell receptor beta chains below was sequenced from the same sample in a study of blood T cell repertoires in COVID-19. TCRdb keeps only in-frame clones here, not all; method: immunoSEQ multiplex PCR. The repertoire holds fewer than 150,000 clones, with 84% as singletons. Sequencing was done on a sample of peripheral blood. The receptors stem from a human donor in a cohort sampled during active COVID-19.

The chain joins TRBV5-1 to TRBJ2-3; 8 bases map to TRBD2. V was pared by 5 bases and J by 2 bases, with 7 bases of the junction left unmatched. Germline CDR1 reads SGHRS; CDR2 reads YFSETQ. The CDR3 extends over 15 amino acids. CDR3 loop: CASRGRGGHTDTQYF. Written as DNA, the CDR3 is TGCGCCAGCAGAGGTCGGGGGGGGCACACAGATACGCAGTATTTT. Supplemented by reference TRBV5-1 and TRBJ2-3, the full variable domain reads KAGVTQTPRYLIKTRGQQVTLSCSPISGHRSVSWYQQTPGQGLQFLFEYFSETQRNKGNFPGRFSGRQFSNSRSEMNVSTLELGDSALYLCASRGRGGHTDTQYFGPGTRLTVL.

The CDR3 nucleotides read TGTGCCAGCAGCGCAACTATCCCTGGGATTGGGGCCCCAACAGAGACCCAGTACTTC. Its protein product is CASSATIPGIGAPTETQYF. The genes are TRBV7-6 and TRBJ2-5; the D gene is possibly TRBD1 (5 bases). Per germline, CDR1 SGHVS and CDR2 FNYEAQ. There are 19 residues in the CDR3. V lost 5 bases to trimming and J lost 4 bases, with 29 bases between them.

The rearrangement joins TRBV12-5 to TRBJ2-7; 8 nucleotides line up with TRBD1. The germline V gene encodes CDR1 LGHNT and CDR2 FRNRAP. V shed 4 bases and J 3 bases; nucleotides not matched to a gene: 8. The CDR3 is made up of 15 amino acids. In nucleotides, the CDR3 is TGTGCTAGTGGTTCCTTCGACAGGGGAGGCTACGAGCAGTACTTC. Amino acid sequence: CASGSFDRGGYEQYF.

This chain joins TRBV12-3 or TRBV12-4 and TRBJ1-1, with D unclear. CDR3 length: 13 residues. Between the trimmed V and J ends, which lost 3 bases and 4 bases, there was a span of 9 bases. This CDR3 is CASSFEVGTEAFF. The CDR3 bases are TGTGCCAGCAGTTTCGAGGTGGGCACTGAAGCTTTCTTT.

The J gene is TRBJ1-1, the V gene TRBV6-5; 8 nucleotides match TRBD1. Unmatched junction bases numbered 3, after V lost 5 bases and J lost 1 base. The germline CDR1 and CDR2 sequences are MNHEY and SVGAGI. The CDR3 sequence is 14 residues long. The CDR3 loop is CASSRDRGNTEAFF. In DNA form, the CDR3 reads TGTGCCAGCAGTCGCGACAGGGGGAACACTGAAGCTTTCTTT.

CDR3 loop: CASSSTGMINEQYF. The CDR3 DNA reads TGTGCCAGCAGTTCCACAGGGATGATCAACGAGCAGTACTTC. The V and J genes are TRBV6-5 and TRBJ2-7; D is possibly TRBD1 (6 bases). This CDR3 has 14 amino acids. Germline V gene data show CDR1 as MNHEY and CDR2 as SVGAGI. V shed 4 bases and J shed 5 bases, with 15 bases lying between them.

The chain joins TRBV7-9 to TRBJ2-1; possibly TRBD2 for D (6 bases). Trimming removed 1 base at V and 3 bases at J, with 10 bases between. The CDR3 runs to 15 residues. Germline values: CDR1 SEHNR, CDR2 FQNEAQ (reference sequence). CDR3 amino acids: CASSLGREFYNEQFF. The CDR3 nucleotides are TGTGCCAGCAGCTTAGGGAGGGAGTTCTACAATGAGCAGTTCTTC.

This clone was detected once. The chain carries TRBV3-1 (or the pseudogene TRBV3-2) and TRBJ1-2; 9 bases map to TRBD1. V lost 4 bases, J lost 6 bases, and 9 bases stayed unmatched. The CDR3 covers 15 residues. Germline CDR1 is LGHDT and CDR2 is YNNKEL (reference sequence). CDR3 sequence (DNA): TGTGCCAGCAGCCCCGACCTGGGACAGGGTGATGGCTACACCTTC. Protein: CASSPDLGQGDGYTF.

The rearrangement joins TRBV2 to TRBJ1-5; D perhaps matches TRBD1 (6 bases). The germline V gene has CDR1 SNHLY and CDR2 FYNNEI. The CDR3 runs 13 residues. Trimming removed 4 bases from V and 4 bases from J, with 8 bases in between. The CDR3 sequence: CASSGTENQPQHF. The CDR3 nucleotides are TGTGCCAGCAGTGGGACAGAGAATCAGCCCCAGCATTTT.

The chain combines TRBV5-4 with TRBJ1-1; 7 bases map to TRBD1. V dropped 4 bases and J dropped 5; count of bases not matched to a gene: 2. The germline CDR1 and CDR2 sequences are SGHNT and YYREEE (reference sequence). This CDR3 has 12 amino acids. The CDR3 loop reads CASSQGVTEAFF. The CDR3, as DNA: TGTGCCAGCAGCCAGGGGGTGACTGAAGCTTTCTTT.

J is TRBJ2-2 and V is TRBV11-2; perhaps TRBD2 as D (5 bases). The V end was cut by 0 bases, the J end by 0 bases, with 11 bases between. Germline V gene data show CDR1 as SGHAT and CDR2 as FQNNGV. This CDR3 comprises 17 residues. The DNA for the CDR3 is TGTGCCAGCAGCTTAGAGACGGGATATACGAACACCGGGGAGCTGTTTTTT. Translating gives CASSLETGYTNTGELFF.

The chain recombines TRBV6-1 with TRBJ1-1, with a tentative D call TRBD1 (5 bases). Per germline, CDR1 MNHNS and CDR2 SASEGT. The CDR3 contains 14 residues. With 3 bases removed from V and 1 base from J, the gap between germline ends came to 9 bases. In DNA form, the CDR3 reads TGTGCCAGCAGTGATCGTCAGGGGAACACTGAAGCTTTCTTT. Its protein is CASSDRQGNTEAFF.

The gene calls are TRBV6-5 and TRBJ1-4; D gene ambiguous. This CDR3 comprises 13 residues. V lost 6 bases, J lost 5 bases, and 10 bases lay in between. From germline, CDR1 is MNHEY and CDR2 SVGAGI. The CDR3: CASSRWPNEKLFF. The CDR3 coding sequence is TGTGCCAGCAGCCGCTGGCCGAATGAAAAACTGTTTTTT.

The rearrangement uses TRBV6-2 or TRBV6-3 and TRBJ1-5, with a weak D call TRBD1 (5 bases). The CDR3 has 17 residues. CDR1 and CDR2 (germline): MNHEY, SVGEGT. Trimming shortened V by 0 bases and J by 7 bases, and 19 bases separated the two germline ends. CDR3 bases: TGTGCCAGCAGTTACTCGAGCACAGGTGGGCGGGGGCAGCCCCAGCATTTT. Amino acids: CASSYSSTGGRGQPQHF.

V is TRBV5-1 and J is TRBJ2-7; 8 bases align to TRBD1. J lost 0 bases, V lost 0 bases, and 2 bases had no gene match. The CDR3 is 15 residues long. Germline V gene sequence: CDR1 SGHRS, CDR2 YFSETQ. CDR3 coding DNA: TGCGCCAGCAGCTTGGGGGACAGGTTCTCCTACGAGCAGTACTTC. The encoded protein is CASSLGDRFSYEQYF.

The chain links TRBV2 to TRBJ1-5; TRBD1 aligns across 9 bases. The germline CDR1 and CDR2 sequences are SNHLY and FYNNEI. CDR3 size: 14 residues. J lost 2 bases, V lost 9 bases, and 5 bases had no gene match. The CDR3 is CASQQGAGNQPQHF. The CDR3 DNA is TGTGCCAGTCAACAGGGGGCTGGCAATCAGCCCCAGCATTTT.

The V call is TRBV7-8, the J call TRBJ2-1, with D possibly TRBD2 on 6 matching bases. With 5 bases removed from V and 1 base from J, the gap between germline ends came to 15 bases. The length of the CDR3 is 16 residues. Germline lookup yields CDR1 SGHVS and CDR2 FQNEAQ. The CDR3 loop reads CASSEQHGGSYNEQFF. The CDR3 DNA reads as TGTGCCAGCAGCGAGCAACACGGAGGGTCCTACAATGAGCAGTTCTTC.

The CDR3 nucleotides read TGTGCCAGCAGTCCACAGGGGTTGAGCTATGGCTACACCTTC. The encoded protein is CASSPQGLSYGYTF. The chain links TRBV27 to TRBJ1-2; TRBD1 aligns across 7 bases. Germline V gives CDR1 MNHEY, CDR2 SMNVEV (reference sequence). The CDR3 runs to 14 residues. The V segment lost 5 bases and the J segment 4 bases; nucleotides outside the gene matches: 7.

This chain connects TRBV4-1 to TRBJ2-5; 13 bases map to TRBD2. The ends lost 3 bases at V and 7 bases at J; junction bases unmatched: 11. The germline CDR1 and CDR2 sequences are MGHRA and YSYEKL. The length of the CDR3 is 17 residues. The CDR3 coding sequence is TGCGCCAGCAGCCACGAGACTAGCGGGGGGTACAGCGGGACCCAGTACTTC. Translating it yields CASSHETSGGYSGTQYF.

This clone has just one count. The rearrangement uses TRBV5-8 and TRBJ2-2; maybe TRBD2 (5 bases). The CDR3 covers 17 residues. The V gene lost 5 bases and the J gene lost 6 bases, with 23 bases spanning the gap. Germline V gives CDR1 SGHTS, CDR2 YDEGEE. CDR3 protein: CASRRIRGVLSSGELFF. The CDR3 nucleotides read TGTGCCAGCAGACGGATACGGGGAGTATTATCCTCCGGGGAGCTGTTTTTT.

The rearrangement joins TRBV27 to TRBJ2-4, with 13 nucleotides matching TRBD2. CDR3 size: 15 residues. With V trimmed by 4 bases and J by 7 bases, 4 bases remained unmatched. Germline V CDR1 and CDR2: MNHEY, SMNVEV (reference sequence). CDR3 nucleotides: TGTGCCAGCAGTTCCCAACTAGCGGGGGGGAACATTCAGTACTTC. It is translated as CASSSQLAGGNIQYF.

CDR3 in amino acids: CASSPGRYEQYF. CDR3 nucleotide sequence: TGTGCCAGCAGCCCTGGGAGATACGAGCAGTACTTC. The V call is TRBV7-2, the J call TRBJ2-7, with D possibly TRBD2 on 5 matching bases. Germline CDR1 SGHTA, CDR2 FQGNSA. CDR3 size: 12 residues. Trimming stripped 5 bases from V and 4 bases from J, with 9 bases between.

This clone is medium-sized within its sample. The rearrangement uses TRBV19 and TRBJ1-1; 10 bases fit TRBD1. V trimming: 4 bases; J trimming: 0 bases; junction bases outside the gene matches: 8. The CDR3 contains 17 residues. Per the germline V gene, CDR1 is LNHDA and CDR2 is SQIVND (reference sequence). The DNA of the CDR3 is TGTGCCAGTAGTACCCCGCCGACAGGGGGCCTGAACACTGAAGCTTTCTTT. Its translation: CASSTPPTGGLNTEAFF.

The CDR3, as DNA: TGTGCCTGGAGTGTTAGTAGGACAGCTAACTATGGCTACACCTTC. Translated: CAWSVSRTANYGYTF. This chain joins TRBV30 and TRBJ1-2, with D maybe TRBD1 (6 bases). Germline V CDR1 and CDR2: GTSNPN, SVGIG (reference sequence). Trimming removed 0 bases at V and 0 bases at J, with 11 bases between. The length of the CDR3 is 15 residues.